The rows below give T cell receptor beta chains drawn from one sample of a study of blood T cell repertoires in COVID-19. Repertoires were generated with immunoSEQ multiplex PCR, while TCRdb's copy carries only in-frame clones and drops some. The sample yields approximately 110,000 clones, roughly 84% seen once. Specimen: peripheral blood. These receptors all stem from a man aged 35 to 55 with acute or convalescent COVID-19. Both conserved end residues are part of each CDR3. D genes are given only for firm matches. Some rows have no size entry. The others give once, few or many, or a class for an expanded clone.

D gene: TRBD1; J gene: TRBJ2-1; clone size: .; V gene: TRBV7-2; CDR3 protein: CASSSRQGHNEQFF; CDR3 DNA: TGTGCCAGCAGCTCCCGACAGGGTCACAATGAGCAGTTCTTC
D gene: TRBD1; J gene: TRBJ1-5; clone size: .; V gene: TRBV15; CDR3 protein: CATSMDRGSQPQHF; CDR3 DNA: TGTGCCACCAGCATGGACAGGGGCAGTCAGCCCCAGCATTTT
D gene: .; J gene: TRBJ2-3; clone size: .; V gene: TRBV10-3; CDR3 protein: CAISESRDTQYF; CDR3 DNA: TGTGCCATCAGTGAGTCTCGGGATACGCAGTATTTT
D gene: TRBD2; J gene: TRBJ2-1; clone size: .; V gene: TRBV19; CDR3 protein: CASSRPGLANEQFF; CDR3 DNA: TGTGCCAGTAGTAGGCCGGGACTAGCGAATGAGCAGTTCTTC
D gene: TRBD1; J gene: TRBJ1-2; clone size: .; V gene: TRBV5-6; CDR3 protein: CASSWGQGIGGYTF; CDR3 DNA: TGTGCCAGCAGCTGGGGACAGGGTATCGGTGGCTACACCTTC
D gene: .; J gene: TRBJ2-7; clone size: .; V gene: TRBV5-1; CDR3 protein: CASSLAESSSYEQYF; CDR3 DNA: TGCGCCAGCAGCTTGGCCGAGAGCTCCTCCTACGAGCAGTACTTC
D gene: TRBD1; J gene: TRBJ1-5; clone size: .; V gene: TRBV3-1/TRBV3-2; CDR3 protein: CASSQPGQGPNQPQHF; CDR3 DNA: TGTGCCAGCAGCCAACCTGGACAGGGTCCCAATCAGCCCCAGCATTTT
D gene: TRBD1; J gene: TRBJ2-1; clone size: many; V gene: TRBV12-5; CDR3 protein: CASGLSRQGVNEQFF; CDR3 DNA: TGTGCTAGTGGTTTGTCGAGACAGGGTGTTAATGAGCAGTTCTTC
D gene: .; J gene: TRBJ1-6; clone size: .; V gene: TRBV5-1; CDR3 protein: CASSLGQINSPLHF; CDR3 DNA: TGCGCCAGCAGCTTGGGACAGATTAATTCACCCCTCCACTTT
D gene: TRBD2; J gene: TRBJ2-3; clone size: .; V gene: TRBV7-3; CDR3 protein: CASSLYSGGVDTQYF; CDR3 DNA: TGTGCCAGCAGCTTATACAGCGGGGGAGTAGATACGCAGTATTTT
D gene: TRBD1; J gene: TRBJ2-7; clone size: .; V gene: TRBV5-1; CDR3 protein: CASSSHTGASGEQYF; CDR3 DNA: TGCGCCAGCAGCTCCCACACAGGGGCCTCCGGCGAGCAGTACTTC
D gene: .; J gene: TRBJ2-6; clone size: .; V gene: TRBV6-1; CDR3 protein: CASSEASNTGANVLTF; CDR3 DNA: TGTGCCAGCAGTGAAGCGTCGAACACTGGGGCCAACGTCCTGACTTTC
D gene: TRBD1; J gene: TRBJ2-7; clone size: .; V gene: TRBV19; CDR3 protein: CASSAGQGSYEQYF; CDR3 DNA: TGTGCCAGTAGCGCAGGACAGGGGTCCTACGAGCAGTACTTC
D gene: TRBD2; J gene: TRBJ2-5; clone size: .; V gene: TRBV6-2/TRBV6-3; CDR3 protein: CASSNDGGGQETQYF; CDR3 DNA: TGTGCCAGCAGCAACGACGGCGGGGGACAAGAGACCCAGTACTTC
D gene: .; J gene: TRBJ1-5; clone size: .; V gene: TRBV19; CDR3 protein: CASKEGLVNQPQHF; CDR3 DNA: TGTGCCAGTAAAGAAGGACTGGTCAATCAGCCCCAGCATTTT
D gene: .; J gene: TRBJ1-3; clone size: .; V gene: TRBV29-1; CDR3 protein: CSVARGTGNTIYF; CDR3 DNA: TGCAGCGTGGCCAGGGGTACTGGAAACACCATATATTTT
D gene: TRBD1; J gene: TRBJ1-4; clone size: .; V gene: TRBV7-9; CDR3 protein: CASSLGGQGREKLFF; CDR3 DNA: TGTGCCAGCAGCTTAGGTGGACAGGGGAGAGAAAAACTGTTTTTT
D gene: .; J gene: TRBJ1-1; clone size: .; V gene: TRBV29-1; CDR3 protein: CSVQGGAIFTEAFF; CDR3 DNA: TGCAGCGTCCAAGGGGGGGCGATATTCACTGAAGCTTTCTTT
D gene: TRBD2; J gene: TRBJ2-2; clone size: .; V gene: TRBV20-1; CDR3 protein: CSASRLAGTKGELFF; CDR3 DNA: TGCAGTGCTAGTCGACTAGCGGGGACTAAAGGGGAGCTGTTTTTT
D gene: .; J gene: TRBJ2-7; clone size: .; V gene: TRBV10-3; CDR3 protein: CAISDYVGNPPEQYF; CDR3 DNA: TGTGCCATCAGTGATTATGTGGGCAACCCTCCCGAGCAGTACTTC
D gene: .; J gene: TRBJ2-1; clone size: .; V gene: TRBV6-4; CDR3 protein: CASSDSLKSSYNEQFF; CDR3 DNA: TGTGCCAGCAGTGACTCGTTGAAGAGCTCCTACAATGAGCAGTTCTTC
D gene: TRBD2; J gene: TRBJ2-2; clone size: .; V gene: TRBV7-3; CDR3 protein: CASSPSLGGADGELFF; CDR3 DNA: TGTGCCAGCAGCCCCTCTCTCGGGGGGGCGGACGGGGAGCTGTTTTTT
D gene: .; J gene: TRBJ2-3; clone size: .; V gene: TRBV30; CDR3 protein: CAWSVQYSGADTQYF; CDR3 DNA: TGTGCCTGGAGTGTACAGTACAGCGGAGCAGATACGCAGTATTTT
D gene: .; J gene: TRBJ2-1; clone size: .; V gene: TRBV24-1; CDR3 protein: CATSDLLYPEQFF; CDR3 DNA: TGTGCCACCAGTGATTTGTTGTATCCTGAGCAGTTCTTC
D gene: .; J gene: TRBJ1-3; clone size: .; V gene: TRBV18; CDR3 protein: CASSLVGTSSGNTIYF; CDR3 DNA: TGTGCCAGCTCCTTGGTAGGGACATCTTCTGGAAACACCATATATTTT